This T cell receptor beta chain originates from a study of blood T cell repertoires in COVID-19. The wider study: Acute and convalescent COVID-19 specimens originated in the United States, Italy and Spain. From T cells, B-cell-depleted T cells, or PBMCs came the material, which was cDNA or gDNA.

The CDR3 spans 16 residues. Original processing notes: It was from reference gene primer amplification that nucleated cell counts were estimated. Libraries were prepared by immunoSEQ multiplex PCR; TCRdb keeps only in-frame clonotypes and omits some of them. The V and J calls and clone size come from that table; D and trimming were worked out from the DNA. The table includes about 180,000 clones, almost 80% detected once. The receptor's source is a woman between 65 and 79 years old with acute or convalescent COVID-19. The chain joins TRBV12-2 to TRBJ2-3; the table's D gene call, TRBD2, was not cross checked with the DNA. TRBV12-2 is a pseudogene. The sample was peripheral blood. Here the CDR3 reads CASRLARLASADTQYF. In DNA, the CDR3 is TGTGCAAGTCGCTTAGCTCGACTAGCGAGCGCAGATACGCAGTATTTT.